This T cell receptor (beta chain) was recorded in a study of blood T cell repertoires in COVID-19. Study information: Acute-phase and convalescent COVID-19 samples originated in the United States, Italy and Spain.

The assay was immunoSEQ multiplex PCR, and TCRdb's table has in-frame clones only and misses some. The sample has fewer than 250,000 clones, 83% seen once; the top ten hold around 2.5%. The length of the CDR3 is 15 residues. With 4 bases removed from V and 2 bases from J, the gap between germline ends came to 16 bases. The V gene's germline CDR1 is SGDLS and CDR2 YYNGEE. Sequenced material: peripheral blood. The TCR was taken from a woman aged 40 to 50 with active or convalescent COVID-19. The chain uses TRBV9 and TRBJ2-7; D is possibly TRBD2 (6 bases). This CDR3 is CASSTQSGFTYEQYF. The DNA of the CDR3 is TGTGCCAGCAGCACCCAAAGCGGGTTTACCTACGAGCAGTACTTC.